This T cell receptor (beta chain) was observed in a study of T cell responses to AZD1222 COVID-19 vaccine. Study results and limitations: Spike-specific TCR breadth and depth rose after two AZD1222 doses.

Germline CDR1 reads LNHDA; CDR2 reads SQIVND (reference sequence). V dropped 9 bases and J dropped 2 bases, with 14 bases sitting between them. CDR3 size: 13 residues. Profiled with immunoSEQ multiplex PCR; TCRdb holds only in-frame clones, not every one. This sample has fewer than 110,000 clones, with around 87% found just once. This clone was observed once. Its antigen is currently unknown. The source of this sequence is an adult who received the AZD1222 COVID-19 vaccine. The chain uses TRBV19 and TRBJ2-7, with D perhaps given as TRBD1 or TRBD2 (7 bases each). Sequenced here: peripheral blood, sampled 28 days after the second AZD1222 dose. The CDR3 DNA reads as TGTGCCAGCCAGGGGGGGGAAACCTACGAGCAGTACTTC. Its protein product is CASQGGETYEQYF.